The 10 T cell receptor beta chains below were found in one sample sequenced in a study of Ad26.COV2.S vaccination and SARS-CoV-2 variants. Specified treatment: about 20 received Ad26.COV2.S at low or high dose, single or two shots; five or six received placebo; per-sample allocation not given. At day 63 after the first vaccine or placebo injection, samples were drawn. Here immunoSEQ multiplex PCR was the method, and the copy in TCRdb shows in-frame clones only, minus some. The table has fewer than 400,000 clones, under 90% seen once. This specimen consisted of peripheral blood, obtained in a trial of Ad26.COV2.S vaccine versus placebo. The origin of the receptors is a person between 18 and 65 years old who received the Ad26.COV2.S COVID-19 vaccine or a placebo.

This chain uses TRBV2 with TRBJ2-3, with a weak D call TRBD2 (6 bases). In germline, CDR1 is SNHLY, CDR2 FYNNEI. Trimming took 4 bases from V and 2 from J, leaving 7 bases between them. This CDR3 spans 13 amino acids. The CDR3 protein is CASSGLDTDTQYF. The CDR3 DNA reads TGTGCCAGCAGTGGACTAGACACAGATACGCAGTATTTT. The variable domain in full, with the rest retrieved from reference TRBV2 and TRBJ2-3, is EPEVTQTPSHQVTQMGQEVILRCVPISNHLYFYWYRQILGQKVEFLVSFYNNEISEKSEIFDDQFSVERPDGSNFTLKIRSTKLEDSAMYFCASSGLDTDTQYFGPGTRLTVL.

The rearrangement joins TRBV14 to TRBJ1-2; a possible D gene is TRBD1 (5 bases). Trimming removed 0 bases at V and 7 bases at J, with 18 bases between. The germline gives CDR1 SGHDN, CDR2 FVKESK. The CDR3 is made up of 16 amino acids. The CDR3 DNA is TGTGCCAGCAGCCAAGATCGGGCAGGGAAAGGAGTTGGCTACACCTTC. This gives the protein CASSQDRAGKGVGYTF.

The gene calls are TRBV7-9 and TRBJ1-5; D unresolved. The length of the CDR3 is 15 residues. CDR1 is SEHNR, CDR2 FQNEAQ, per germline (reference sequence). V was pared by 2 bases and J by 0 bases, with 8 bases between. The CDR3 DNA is TGTGCCAGCAGCTTAAACAGCAATAGCAATCAGCCCCAGCATTTT. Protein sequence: CASSLNSNSNQPQHF. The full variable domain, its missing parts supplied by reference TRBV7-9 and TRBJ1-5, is DTGVSQNPRHKITKRGQNVTFRCDPISEHNRLYWYRQTLGQGPEFLTYFQNEAQLEKSRLLSDRFSAERPKGSFSTLEIQRTEQGDSAMYLCASSLNSNSNQPQHFGDGTRLSIL.

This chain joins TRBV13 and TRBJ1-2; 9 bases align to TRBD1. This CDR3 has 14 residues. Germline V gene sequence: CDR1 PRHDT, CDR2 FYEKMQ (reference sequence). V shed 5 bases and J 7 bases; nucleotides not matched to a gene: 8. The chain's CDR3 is CASSPGTGSLGYTF. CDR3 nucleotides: TGTGCCAGCAGCCCGGGGACAGGGTCTCTTGGCTACACCTTC.

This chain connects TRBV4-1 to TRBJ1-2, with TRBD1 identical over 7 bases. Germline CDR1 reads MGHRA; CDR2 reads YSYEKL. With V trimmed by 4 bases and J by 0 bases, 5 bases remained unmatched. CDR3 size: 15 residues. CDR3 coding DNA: TGCGCCAGCAGCCGGGACAGACAAACTAACTATGGCTACACCTTC. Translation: CASSRDRQTNYGYTF.

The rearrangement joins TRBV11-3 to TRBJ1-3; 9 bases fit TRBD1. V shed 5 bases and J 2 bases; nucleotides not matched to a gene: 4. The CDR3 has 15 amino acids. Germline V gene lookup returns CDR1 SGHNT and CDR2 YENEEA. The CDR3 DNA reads TGTGCCAGCAGCCTCGGACAGGGGACTGGAAACACCATATATTTT. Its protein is CASSLGQGTGNTIYF.

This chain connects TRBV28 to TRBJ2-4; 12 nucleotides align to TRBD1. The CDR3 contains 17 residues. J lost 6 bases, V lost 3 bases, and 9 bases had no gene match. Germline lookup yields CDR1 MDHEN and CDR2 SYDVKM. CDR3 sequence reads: CASSFSLGTGGRNIQYF. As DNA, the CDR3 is TGTGCCAGCAGTTTCTCTCTGGGGACAGGGGGCCGAAACATTCAGTACTTC.

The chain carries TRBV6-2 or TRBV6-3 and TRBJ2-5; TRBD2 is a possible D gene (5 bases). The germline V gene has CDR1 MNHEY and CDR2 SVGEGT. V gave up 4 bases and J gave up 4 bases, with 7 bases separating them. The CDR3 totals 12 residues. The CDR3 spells CASSWRRETQYF. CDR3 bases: TGTGCCAGCAGTTGGAGGCGAGAGACCCAGTACTTC.

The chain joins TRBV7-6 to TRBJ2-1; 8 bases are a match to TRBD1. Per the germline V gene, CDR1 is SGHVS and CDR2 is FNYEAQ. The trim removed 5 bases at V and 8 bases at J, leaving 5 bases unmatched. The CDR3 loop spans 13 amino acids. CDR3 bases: TGTGCCAGCAGCCCGGACAGGGATTATGAGCAGTTCTTC. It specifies CASSPDRDYEQFF.

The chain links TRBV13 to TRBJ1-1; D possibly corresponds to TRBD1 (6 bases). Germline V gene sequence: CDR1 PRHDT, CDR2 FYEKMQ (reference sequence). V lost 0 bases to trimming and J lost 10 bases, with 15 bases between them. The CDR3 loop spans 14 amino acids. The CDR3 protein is CASSLGEGVGRAFF. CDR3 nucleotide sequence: TGTGCCAGCAGCTTAGGAGAGGGGGTGGGGCGAGCTTTCTTT.